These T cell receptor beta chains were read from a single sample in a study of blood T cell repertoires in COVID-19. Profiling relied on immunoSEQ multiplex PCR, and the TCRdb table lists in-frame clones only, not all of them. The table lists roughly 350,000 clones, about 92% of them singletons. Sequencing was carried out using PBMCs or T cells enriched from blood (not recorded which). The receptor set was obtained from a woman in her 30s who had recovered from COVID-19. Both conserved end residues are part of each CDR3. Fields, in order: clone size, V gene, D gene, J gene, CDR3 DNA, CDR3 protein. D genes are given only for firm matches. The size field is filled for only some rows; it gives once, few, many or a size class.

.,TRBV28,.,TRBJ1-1,TGTGCCAGCAGTGGTATGGCACAGGGTGGCACTGAAGCTTTCTTT,CASSGMAQGGTEAFF
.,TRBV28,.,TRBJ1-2,TGTGCCAGCAGCGGGATCAGGGGTAACTATGGCTACACCTTC,CASSGIRGNYGYTF
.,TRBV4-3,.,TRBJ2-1,TGCGCCAGCAGCCAAGATGGCACCTACAATGAGCAGTTCTTC,CASSQDGTYNEQFF
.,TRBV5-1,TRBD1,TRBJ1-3,TGCGCCAGCAGCCCGAACAGGGGCGGAAACACCATATATTTT,CASSPNRGGNTIYF
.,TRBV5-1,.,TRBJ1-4,TGCGCCAGCAGCTTGGTCCCAGGGGACGAAAAACTGTTTTTT,CASSLVPGDEKLFF
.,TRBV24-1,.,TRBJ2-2,TGTGCCACCACGGCAGGGGACACCGGGGAGCTGTTTTTT,CATTAGDTGELFF
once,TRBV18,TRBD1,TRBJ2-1,TGTGCCAGCGCGAGGGGGCCGAATAGGAATGAGCAGTTCTTC,CASARGPNRNEQFF
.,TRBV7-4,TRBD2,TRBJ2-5,TGTGCCAGCAGCTCCCTAGGGGGACTAGAAGGTCAAGAGACCCAGTACTTC,CASSSLGGLEGQETQYF
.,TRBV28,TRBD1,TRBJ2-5,TGTGCCAGCAGTAGGGACAGACAAGAGACCCAGTACTTC,CASSRDRQETQYF
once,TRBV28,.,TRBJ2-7,TGTGCCAGCAGTTTATACAGCTACGAGCAGTACTTC,CASSLYSYEQYF
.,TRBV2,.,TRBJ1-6,TGTGCCAGCAGAGGACAGCCAGGAGTGGGACTCCACTTT,CASRGQPGVGLHF
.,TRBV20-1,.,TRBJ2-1,TGCAGTGCTAGTGTACAGCTCTCCTACAATGAGCAGTTCTTC,CSASVQLSYNEQFF
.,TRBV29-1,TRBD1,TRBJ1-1,TGCAGCGTCCGGACAGGGTGGATGAACACTGAAGCTTTCTTT,CSVRTGWMNTEAFF
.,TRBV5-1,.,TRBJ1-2,TGCGCCAGCAGCTTGTCTGGGCGCAACTATGGCTACACCTTC,CASSLSGRNYGYTF
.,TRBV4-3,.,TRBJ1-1,TGCGCCAGCAGCCGATACACAGGGTACACTGAAGCTTTCTTT,CASSRYTGYTEAFF
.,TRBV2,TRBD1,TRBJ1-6,TGTGCCAGCAGCTTAGACAGGGGCAATTCACCCCTCCACTTT,CASSLDRGNSPLHF
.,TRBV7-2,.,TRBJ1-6,TGTGCCAGCAGCTTACAGGCGACGAGCTCCTATAATTCACCCCTCCACTTT,CASSLQATSSYNSPLHF
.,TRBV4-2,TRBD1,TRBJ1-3,TGTGCCAGCAGCCAAGATTACGGACAGGTCTCTGGAAACACCATATATTTT,CASSQDYGQVSGNTIYF
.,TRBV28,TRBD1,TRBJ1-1,TGTGCCAGTTGGGACAGCAACACTGAAGCTTTCTTT,CASWDSNTEAFF
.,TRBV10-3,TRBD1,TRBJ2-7,TGTGCCATCAGTGACGCCTCTCGTACAGGGGGAAAATACGAGCAGTACTTC,CAISDASRTGGKYEQYF
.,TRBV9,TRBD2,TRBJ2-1,TGTGCCAGCAGCGCGAGGGGGACTAGCGGGAGGGCCGGCAATGAGCAGTTCTTC,CASSARGTSGRAGNEQFF
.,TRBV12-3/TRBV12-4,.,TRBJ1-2,TGTGCCAGCAGAAGGTACAGGGACGGCTACACCTTC,CASRRYRDGYTF
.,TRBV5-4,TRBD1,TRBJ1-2,TGTGCCAGCAGCTTCCCGGGACAGGGGATATACGGCTACACCTTC,CASSFPGQGIYGYTF
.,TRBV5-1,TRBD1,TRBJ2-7,TGCGCCAGCAGCTTGTTGGCAGGGGGTAACTACGAGCAGTACTTC,CASSLLAGGNYEQYF
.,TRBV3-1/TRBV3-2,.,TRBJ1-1,TGTGCCAGCAGCCTCCGCTCAGGGGCCGCTGAAGCTTTCTTT,CASSLRSGAAEAFF